One and the same sample provided the 6 T cell receptor beta chains below, sequenced in a study of Tregs in tolerant kidney transplant recipients. Measured with immunoSEQ multiplex PCR; TCRdb has only the in-frame clones, and not every one. The sample shows 62,000 or so clones, 95% to 98% of them seen only once. The material was Tregs from blood, obtained before the transplant. The receptors stem from a human donor who received a combined kidney and bone marrow transplant.

J is TRBJ2-1 and V is TRBV4-2, with 7 positions matching TRBD2. The V gene end was trimmed by 0 bases and the J gene end by 5 bases; junction bases not matched to a gene: 7. The CDR3 covers 16 residues. Germline CDR1 LGHNA, CDR2 YNFKEQ. CDR3 sequence (DNA): TGTGCCAGCAGCCAAGAGGGGGGGTGGTCTCACAATGAGCAGTTCTTC. Protein sequence: CASSQEGGWSHNEQFF.

The chain couples TRBV9 to TRBJ1-1, with D possibly being TRBD1 (5 bases). CDR3 length: 14 residues. Trimming pared 0 bases from V and 4 bases from J, leaving 10 bases between. The germline V gene encodes CDR1 SGDLS and CDR2 YYNGEE. CDR3 protein: CASSVGQGGTEAFF. The CDR3 DNA follows: TGTGCCAGCAGCGTAGGTCAGGGTGGCACTGAAGCTTTCTTT.

CDR3: CASSNPGYLVYGYTF. CDR3 DNA: TGTGCCAGCAGCAACCCAGGGTACCTCGTCTATGGCTACACCTTC. The gene calls are TRBV6-1 and TRBJ1-2; D perhaps matches TRBD1 (5 bases). Trimming stripped 6 bases from V and 4 bases from J, with 18 bases between. The germline CDR1 and CDR2 sequences are MNHNS and SASEGT. The CDR3 loop spans 15 amino acids.

The rearrangement uses TRBV18 and TRBJ1-2; weak D call: TRBD1 (6 bases). The CDR3 loop spans 15 amino acids. Germline V CDR1 and CDR2: KGHSH, LQKENI. V gave up 6 bases and J gave up 4 bases, with 18 bases separating them. The CDR3, as DNA: TGTGCCAGCTCGGATCAAAGAAGGGGGTCCTATGGCTACACCTTC. Protein product: CASSDQRRGSYGYTF.

Only one count was recorded for this clone. This chain connects TRBV6-1 to TRBJ1-1; D perhaps matches TRBD1 (5 bases). The CDR3 consists of 15 residues. V lost 2 bases and J lost 2, with 12 bases in between. CDR1 is MNHNS, CDR2 SASEGT, per germline. For the CDR3, the DNA is TGTGCCAGCAGTGAAATGGGGGGGACTAACACTGAAGCTTTCTTT. Amino acids: CASSEMGGTNTEAFF.

The chain employs TRBV5-6 and TRBJ2-7; TRBD1 matches 9 bases. Per the germline V gene, CDR1 is SGHDT and CDR2 is YYEEEE. The CDR3 covers 14 residues. V was pared by 4 bases and J by 4 bases, with 6 bases of the junction left unmatched. DNA for the CDR3: TGTGCCAGCAGCCAAGACAGGGGGATGTACGAGCAGTACTTC. This sequence encodes CASSQDRGMYEQYF.